A selection of T cell receptor beta chains follows, all from one sample in a study of T cells after yellow fever vaccination. TCRdb reprocessed the 5' RACE reads via MiXCR and lists one record per CDR3 protein. The repertoire holds 320,000 or so distinct CDR3 sequences, with roughly 7.5% as singletons. Material: PBMCs, obtained about 49 days after the first yellow fever vaccination. The receptor set was obtained from a man between 18 and 29 years old who received the YFV17D yellow fever vaccine. CDR3s include the opening cysteine and the closing phenylalanine or tryptophan. The D gene is left open where the match is weak. Not every row has a clone size; where given, it reads once, few, many or a size class.

CDR3nt: TGCGCCAGCAGCCAAGCGGGCGAAGACATTCAGTACTTC
CDR3aa: CASSQAGEDIQYF
d_gene: NA
v_gene: TRBV4-3
abundance: NA
len: 13
j_gene: TRBJ2-4

CDR3nt: TGTGCCAGCAGCAGCGTGTGGGAGGGAGTTGCTAACTATGGCTACACCTTC
CDR3aa: CASSSVWEGVANYGYTF
d_gene: NA
v_gene: TRBV9
abundance: NA
len: 17
j_gene: TRBJ1-2

CDR3nt: TGTGCCAGCAGTTACTCGGGGACAGGGGGGAATAGAGCTTTCTTT
CDR3aa: CASSYSGTGGNRAFF
d_gene: TRBD1
v_gene: TRBV6-5
abundance: NA
len: 15
j_gene: TRBJ1-1

CDR3nt: TGTGCCAGCAGCCTCCAGGGGCCCTACGAGCAGTACTTC
CDR3aa: CASSLQGPYEQYF
d_gene: NA
v_gene: TRBV5-6
abundance: many
len: 13
j_gene: TRBJ2-7

CDR3nt: TGTGCCAGCAGTCCGGAGGGGCAAGTTAATGAAAAACTGTTTTTT
CDR3aa: CASSPEGQVNEKLFF
d_gene: NA
v_gene: TRBV27
abundance: few
len: 15
j_gene: TRBJ1-4

CDR3nt: TGTGCCTGGACTGGACGGATCAATCAGCCCCAGCATTTT
CDR3aa: CAWTGRINQPQHF
d_gene: NA
v_gene: TRBV30
abundance: NA
len: 13
j_gene: TRBJ1-5

CDR3nt: TGTGCCAGCAGTGTATTGCCGGGACAGACGACTATACCTGAAGCTTTCTTT
CDR3aa: CASSVLPGQTTIPEAFF
d_gene: TRBD1
v_gene: TRBV2
abundance: few
len: 17
j_gene: TRBJ1-1

CDR3nt: TGCGCCAGCAGCCAAGATGCCGAGACTGAAGCTTTCTTT
CDR3aa: CASSQDAETEAFF
d_gene: NA
v_gene: TRBV4-1
abundance: NA
len: 13
j_gene: TRBJ1-1

CDR3nt: TGTGCCAGCAGAATAGCGGGGAGCTCCTACAATGAGCAGTTCTTC
CDR3aa: CASRIAGSSYNEQFF
d_gene: TRBD2
v_gene: TRBV6-1
abundance: NA
len: 15
j_gene: TRBJ2-1

CDR3nt: TGTGCCAGCAGTTACTGGGAGGGGGACCAAGACACCCAGTACTTC
CDR3aa: CASSYWEGDQDTQYF
d_gene: NA
v_gene: TRBV6-5
abundance: few
len: 15
j_gene: TRBJ2-5

CDR3nt: TGTGCCAGCAAAGTGGGGGGATATGGCTACACCTTC
CDR3aa: CASKVGGYGYTF
d_gene: NA
v_gene: TRBV28
abundance: NA
len: 12
j_gene: TRBJ1-2

CDR3nt: TGTGCCAGCAGACGGGACAGCTATGGCTACACCTTC
CDR3aa: CASRRDSYGYTF
d_gene: TRBD1
v_gene: TRBV9
abundance: NA
len: 12
j_gene: TRBJ1-2

CDR3nt: TGTGCCAGCAGCCGCGGGACTACCAATGAGCAGTTCTTC
CDR3aa: CASSRGTTNEQFF
d_gene: TRBD2
v_gene: TRBV7-2
abundance: many
len: 13
j_gene: TRBJ2-1

CDR3nt: TGTGCCAGCAGCCGAGGGGCCCTATATAATTCACCCCTCCACTTT
CDR3aa: CASSRGALYNSPLHF
d_gene: NA
v_gene: TRBV7-2
abundance: many
len: 15
j_gene: TRBJ1-6

CDR3nt: TGCGCCAGCAGCCAGAGGAACTATGGCTACACCTTC
CDR3aa: CASSQRNYGYTF
d_gene: NA
v_gene: TRBV4-3
abundance: few
len: 12
j_gene: TRBJ1-2

CDR3nt: TGTGCCAGCAGTCTAGCTAGCGGGGGGGGCGAGCAGTACTTC
CDR3aa: CASSLASGGGEQYF
d_gene: TRBD2
v_gene: TRBV6-1
abundance: NA
len: 14
j_gene: TRBJ2-7

CDR3nt: TGTGCCAGCAGCACTCAGGGGGCCGGTGGAAACACCATATATTTT
CDR3aa: CASSTQGAGGNTIYF
d_gene: TRBD1
v_gene: TRBV7-8
abundance: NA
len: 15
j_gene: TRBJ1-3

CDR3nt: TGTGCCAGCAGCTACCTCGGGACAGCCAATTCACCCCTCCACTTT
CDR3aa: CASSYLGTANSPLHF
d_gene: TRBD1
v_gene: TRBV12-3/TRBV12-4
abundance: few
len: 15
j_gene: TRBJ1-6

CDR3nt: TGCGCCAGCAGCCGGGACGAGGTGCAGAACTATGGCTACACCTTC
CDR3aa: CASSRDEVQNYGYTF
d_gene: NA
v_gene: TRBV4-1
abundance: NA
len: 15
j_gene: TRBJ1-2

CDR3nt: TGTGCCAGCAGTGACAGGGGTTCCGGCGAAGCTTTCTTT
CDR3aa: CASSDRGSGEAFF
d_gene: NA
v_gene: TRBV6-4
abundance: few
len: 13
j_gene: TRBJ1-1

CDR3nt: TGTGCCAGCAGTCGACAGGGTATGAATGAGCAGTTCTTC
CDR3aa: CASSRQGMNEQFF
d_gene: TRBD1
v_gene: TRBV6-1
abundance: few
len: 13
j_gene: TRBJ2-1

CDR3nt: TGTGCCAGCAGCGTCTCGGGACTCAGCGGCTCCTACGAGCAGTACTTC
CDR3aa: CASSVSGLSGSYEQYF
d_gene: NA
v_gene: TRBV9
abundance: NA
len: 16
j_gene: TRBJ2-7

CDR3nt: TGTGCCAGGCGATGGTCGGAGGGTGGGACTGAAGCTTTCTTT
CDR3aa: CARRWSEGGTEAFF
d_gene: NA
v_gene: TRBV6-1
abundance: few
len: 14
j_gene: TRBJ1-1

CDR3nt: TGCGCCAGCAGCCACATAGGGGAGGCCACTGAAGCTTTCTTT
CDR3aa: CASSHIGEATEAFF
d_gene: NA
v_gene: TRBV4-1
abundance: few
len: 14
j_gene: TRBJ1-1

CDR3nt: TGTGCCAGCAGCTTATGGTCAAGCACGGACTATGAAAAACTGTTTTTT
CDR3aa: CASSLWSSTDYEKLFF
d_gene: NA
v_gene: TRBV7-9
abundance: few
len: 16
j_gene: TRBJ1-4

CDR3nt: TGTGCCAGCACCCGAAGCGGGAGCAATCAGCCCCAGCATTTT
CDR3aa: CASTRSGSNQPQHF
d_gene: NA
v_gene: TRBV6-1
abundance: few
len: 14
j_gene: TRBJ1-5

CDR3nt: TGTGCCAGCAGCAAGGCTAGGATCTCCTACAATGAGCAGTTCTTC
CDR3aa: CASSKARISYNEQFF
d_gene: NA
v_gene: TRBV7-2
abundance: few
len: 15
j_gene: TRBJ2-1

CDR3nt: TGTGCCAGCAGCTTAGGGGGAGCATCCTACAATGAGCAGTTCTTC
CDR3aa: CASSLGGASYNEQFF
d_gene: NA
v_gene: TRBV7-3
abundance: many
len: 15
j_gene: TRBJ2-1

CDR3nt: TGTGCCAGCAGACCGTCCGGGACGGAGGGCGAGCAGTACTTC
CDR3aa: CASRPSGTEGEQYF
d_gene: NA
v_gene: TRBV6-2/TRBV6-3
abundance: few
len: 14
j_gene: TRBJ2-7

CDR3nt: TGCGCCAGCAGCTTGAGGCTAGCTGGGGAGACCCAGTACTTC
CDR3aa: CASSLRLAGETQYF
d_gene: NA
v_gene: TRBV5-1
abundance: few
len: 14
j_gene: TRBJ2-5

CDR3nt: TGTGCCAGCACCCAAGACCTAGCGGGCTCAGATACGCAGTATTTT
CDR3aa: CASTQDLAGSDTQYF
d_gene: TRBD2
v_gene: TRBV7-2
abundance: NA
len: 15
j_gene: TRBJ2-3

CDR3nt: TGTGCCAGCAGCCAAGTTCAGGGGAACACCGGGGAGCTGTTTTTT
CDR3aa: CASSQVQGNTGELFF
d_gene: NA
v_gene: TRBV14
abundance: many
len: 15
j_gene: TRBJ2-2

CDR3nt: TGCGCCAGCAGCTTGGCCGACGCCAACTATGGCTACACCTTC
CDR3aa: CASSLADANYGYTF
d_gene: NA
v_gene: TRBV5-1
abundance: few
len: 14
j_gene: TRBJ1-2

CDR3nt: TGTGCCAGCAGCCGGACAGGGGTTAATGAAAAACTGTTTTTT
CDR3aa: CASSRTGVNEKLFF
d_gene: TRBD1
v_gene: TRBV5-4
abundance: NA
len: 14
j_gene: TRBJ1-4

CDR3nt: TGTGCCAGCTCACCCTCGGACGGCGCGTTGTATTTT
CDR3aa: CASSPSDGALYF
d_gene: NA
v_gene: TRBV18
abundance: NA
len: 12
j_gene: TRBJ2-3

CDR3nt: TGTGCTAGTGGTTTGGTAACTAGCGGGGGGGCTCCCTACAATGAGCAGTTCTTC
CDR3aa: CASGLVTSGGAPYNEQFF
d_gene: TRBD2
v_gene: TRBV12-5
abundance: NA
len: 18
j_gene: TRBJ2-1

CDR3nt: TGTGCCAGCAGCTTAGGACGCCGGGGGCCTGAAGCTTTCTTT
CDR3aa: CASSLGRRGPEAFF
d_gene: NA
v_gene: TRBV7-8
abundance: many
len: 14
j_gene: TRBJ1-1

CDR3nt: TGCGCCAGCAGCCTACGGACTCCGGGGGATACGCAGTATTTT
CDR3aa: CASSLRTPGDTQYF
d_gene: NA
v_gene: TRBV5-4
abundance: NA
len: 14
j_gene: TRBJ2-3

CDR3nt: TGCGCCAGCAGCTGGGACAGGATGAACACTGAAGCTTTCTTT
CDR3aa: CASSWDRMNTEAFF
d_gene: TRBD1
v_gene: TRBV5-1
abundance: few
len: 14
j_gene: TRBJ1-1

CDR3nt: TGTGCCAGCAGCTGGGGGACAGGGGCACTCTATGGCTACACCTTC
CDR3aa: CASSWGTGALYGYTF
d_gene: TRBD1
v_gene: TRBV7-9
abundance: NA
len: 15
j_gene: TRBJ1-2

CDR3nt: TGCGCCAGCAGCTCCGGGACAGGGGGTTTCGGGGGCGCCAAAAACATTCAGTACTTC
CDR3aa: CASSSGTGGFGGAKNIQYF
d_gene: TRBD1
v_gene: TRBV5-1
abundance: few
len: 19
j_gene: TRBJ2-4

CDR3nt: TGTGCCAGCAGCTACTGGACAGGATCCTACGAGCAGTACTTC
CDR3aa: CASSYWTGSYEQYF
d_gene: TRBD1
v_gene: TRBV3-1
abundance: many
len: 14
j_gene: TRBJ2-7